Listed below are T cell receptor beta chains from one sample, sequenced in a study of T cell responses to AZD1222 COVID-19 vaccine. Clones were sequenced by immunoSEQ multiplex PCR, and TCRdb holds only the in-frame ones, with some missing. The sample holds around 97,000 clones, about 90% seen once. The specimen was peripheral blood, collected on day 0 of AZD1222 vaccination. Every receptor here comes from an adult in good health. Both conserved end residues are part of each CDR3. Fields, in order: CDR3 DNA, CDR3 protein, clone size, J gene, D gene, V gene. A D gene is named only where the DNA matches it firmly. Not all rows give a size; the values are once, few, many and, for expanded clones, a class.

CDR3nt: TGTGCCAGCAGCCGGGGGGGCACTGAAGCTTTCTTT
CDR3aa: CASSRGGTEAFF
abundance: NA
j_gene: TRBJ1-1
d_gene: NA
v_gene: TRBV9

CDR3nt: TGCGCCAGCAGCGTGGGGCTAGCTAGCACAGATACGCAGTATTTT
CDR3aa: CASSVGLASTDTQYF
abundance: NA
j_gene: TRBJ2-3
d_gene: NA
v_gene: TRBV5-1

CDR3nt: TGTGCCAGCAGTTCACAAGACAGTGCTAATGAAAAACTGTTTTTT
CDR3aa: CASSSQDSANEKLFF
abundance: NA
j_gene: TRBJ1-4
d_gene: NA
v_gene: TRBV27

CDR3nt: TGTGCCAGCAGCCCTCTAGGGTCGGCTCCCGGCTACTATGGCTACACCTTC
CDR3aa: CASSPLGSAPGYYGYTF
abundance: NA
j_gene: TRBJ1-2
d_gene: NA
v_gene: TRBV7-6

CDR3nt: TGCGCCAGCAGCCAAGGTAGGACAGTCTCCTCTGGAAACACCATATATTTT
CDR3aa: CASSQGRTVSSGNTIYF
abundance: NA
j_gene: TRBJ1-3
d_gene: NA
v_gene: TRBV4-1

CDR3nt: TGCGCCAGCAGCGCGGGACAGGGGGTTGCCGAGCAGTACTTC
CDR3aa: CASSAGQGVAEQYF
abundance: NA
j_gene: TRBJ2-7
d_gene: TRBD1
v_gene: TRBV4-1

CDR3nt: TGTGCCAGCAGCCAAGTCTCCCGGGACAACGATTGGTGGTGTGTCTTT
CDR3aa: CASSQVSRDNDWWCVF
abundance: few
j_gene: TRBJ1-1
d_gene: NA
v_gene: TRBV4-2

CDR3nt: TGTGCCTGGAGTCCAACGAATGAAAAACTGTTTTTT
CDR3aa: CAWSPTNEKLFF
abundance: NA
j_gene: TRBJ1-4
d_gene: NA
v_gene: TRBV30

CDR3nt: TGTGCCAGCAGTTTATCGAAGGCCTCCTACGAGCAGTACTTC
CDR3aa: CASSLSKASYEQYF
abundance: NA
j_gene: TRBJ2-7
d_gene: NA
v_gene: TRBV27

CDR3nt: TGTGCCAGCAGTGAGGGACAGGGAGATAATGAAAAACTGTTTTTT
CDR3aa: CASSEGQGDNEKLFF
abundance: NA
j_gene: TRBJ1-4
d_gene: TRBD1
v_gene: TRBV6-4

CDR3nt: TGTGCCAGCAGCCTTGGGGGGGCCTCAGAGACCCAGTACTTC
CDR3aa: CASSLGGASETQYF
abundance: few
j_gene: TRBJ2-5
d_gene: NA
v_gene: TRBV7-9